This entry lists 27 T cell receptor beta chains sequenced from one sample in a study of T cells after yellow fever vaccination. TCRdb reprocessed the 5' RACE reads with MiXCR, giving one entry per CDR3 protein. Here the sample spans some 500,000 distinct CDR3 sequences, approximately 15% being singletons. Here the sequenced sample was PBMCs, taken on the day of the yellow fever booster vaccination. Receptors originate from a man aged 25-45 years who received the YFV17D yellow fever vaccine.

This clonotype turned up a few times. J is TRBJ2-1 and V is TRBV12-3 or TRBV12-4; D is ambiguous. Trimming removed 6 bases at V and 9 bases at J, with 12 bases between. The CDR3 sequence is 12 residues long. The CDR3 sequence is CASSLVFSEQFF. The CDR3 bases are TGTGCCAGCAGCCTAGTATTTTCTGAGCAGTTCTTC.

The CDR3 here is CASSPDRKSYGYTF. CDR3 in DNA: TGTGCCAGCAGCCCCGATCGAAAATCCTATGGCTACACCTTC. The rearrangement links TRBV6-1 to TRBJ1-2; no reliable D call. The germline V gene has CDR1 MNHNS and CDR2 SASEGT. The CDR3 consists of 14 residues. V dropped 6 bases and J dropped 4 bases, with 15 bases sitting between them.

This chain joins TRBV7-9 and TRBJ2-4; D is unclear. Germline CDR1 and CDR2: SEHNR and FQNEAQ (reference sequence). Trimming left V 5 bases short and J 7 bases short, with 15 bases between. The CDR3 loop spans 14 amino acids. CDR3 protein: CASSPSPAENIQYF. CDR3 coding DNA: TGTGCCAGCAGCCCCTCCCCCGCAGAGAACATTCAGTACTTC.

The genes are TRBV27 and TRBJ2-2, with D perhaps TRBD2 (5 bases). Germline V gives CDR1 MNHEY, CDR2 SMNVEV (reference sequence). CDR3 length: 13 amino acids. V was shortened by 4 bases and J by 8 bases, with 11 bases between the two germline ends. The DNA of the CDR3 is TGTGCCAGCAGTTCCGGACTCAAAGGGGAGCTGTTTTTT. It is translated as CASSSGLKGELFF.

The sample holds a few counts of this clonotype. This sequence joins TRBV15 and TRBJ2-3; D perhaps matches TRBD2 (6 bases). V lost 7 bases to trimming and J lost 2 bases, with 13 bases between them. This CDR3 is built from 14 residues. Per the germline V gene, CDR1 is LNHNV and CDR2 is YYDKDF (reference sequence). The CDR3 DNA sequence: TGTGCCACCAAGCGTGGGCGGGACACAGATACGCAGTATTTT. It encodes CATKRGRDTDTQYF.

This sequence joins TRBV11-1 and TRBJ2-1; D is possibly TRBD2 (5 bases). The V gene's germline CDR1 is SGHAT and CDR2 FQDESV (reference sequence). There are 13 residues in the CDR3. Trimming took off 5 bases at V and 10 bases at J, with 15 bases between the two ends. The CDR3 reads CASSPPLRGEQFF. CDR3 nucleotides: TGTGCCAGCAGCCCACCGCTCCGCGGGGAGCAGTTCTTC.

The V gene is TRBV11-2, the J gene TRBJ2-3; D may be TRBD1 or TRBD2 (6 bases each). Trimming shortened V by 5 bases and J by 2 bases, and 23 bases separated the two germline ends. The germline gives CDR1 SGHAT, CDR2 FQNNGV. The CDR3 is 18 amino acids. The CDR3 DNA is TGTGCCAGCAGCCCTAAGGGGGGAGTTAGCGGCTACACAGATACGCAGTATTTT. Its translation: CASSPKGGVSGYTDTQYF.

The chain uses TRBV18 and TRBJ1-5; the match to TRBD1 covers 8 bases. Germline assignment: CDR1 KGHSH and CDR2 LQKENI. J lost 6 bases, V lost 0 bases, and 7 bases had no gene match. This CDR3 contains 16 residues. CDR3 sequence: CASSPPGNRGSQPQHF. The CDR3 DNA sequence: TGTGCCAGCTCACCACCGGGAAACAGGGGGAGTCAGCCCCAGCATTTT.

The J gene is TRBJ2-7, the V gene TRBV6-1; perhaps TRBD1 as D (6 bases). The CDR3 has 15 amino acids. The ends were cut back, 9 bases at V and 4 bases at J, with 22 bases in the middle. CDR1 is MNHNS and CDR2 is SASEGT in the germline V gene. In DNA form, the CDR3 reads TGTGCCAGTTCCTCAGGGGAGCCCATCTCTTACGAGCAGTACTTC. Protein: CASSSGEPISYEQYF.

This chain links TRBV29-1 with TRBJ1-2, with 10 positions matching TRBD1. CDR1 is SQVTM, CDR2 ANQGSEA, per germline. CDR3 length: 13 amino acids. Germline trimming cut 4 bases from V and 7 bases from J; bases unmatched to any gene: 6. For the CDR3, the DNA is TGCAGCGTTGGACAGGGGGCTAATGTTGGCTACACCTTC. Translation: CSVGQGANVGYTF.

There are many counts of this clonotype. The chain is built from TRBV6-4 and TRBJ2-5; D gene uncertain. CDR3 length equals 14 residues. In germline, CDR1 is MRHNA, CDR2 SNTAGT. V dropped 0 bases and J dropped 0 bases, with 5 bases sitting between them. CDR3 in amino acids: CASSDSSHQETQYF. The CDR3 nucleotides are TGTGCCAGCAGTGACTCGAGCCACCAAGAGACCCAGTACTTC.

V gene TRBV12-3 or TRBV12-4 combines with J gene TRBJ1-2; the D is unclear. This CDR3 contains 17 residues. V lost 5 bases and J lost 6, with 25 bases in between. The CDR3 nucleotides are TGTGCCAGCAGTCTGGGAGGGAGTGGAGGCAGACGGGATGGCTACACCTTC. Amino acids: CASSLGGSGGRRDGYTF.

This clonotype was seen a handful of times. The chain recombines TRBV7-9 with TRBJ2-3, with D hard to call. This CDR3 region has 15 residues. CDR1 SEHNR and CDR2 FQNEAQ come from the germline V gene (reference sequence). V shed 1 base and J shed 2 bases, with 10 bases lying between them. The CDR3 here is CASSLGAADTDTQYF. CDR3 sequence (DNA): TGTGCCAGCAGCTTAGGGGCAGCCGACACAGATACGCAGTATTTT.

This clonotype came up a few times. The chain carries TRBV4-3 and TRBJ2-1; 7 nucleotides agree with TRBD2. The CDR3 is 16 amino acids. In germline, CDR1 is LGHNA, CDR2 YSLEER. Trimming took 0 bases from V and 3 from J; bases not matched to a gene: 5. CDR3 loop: CASSQDFGGFYNEQFF. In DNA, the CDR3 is TGCGCCAGCAGCCAAGATTTCGGGGGGTTCTACAATGAGCAGTTCTTC.

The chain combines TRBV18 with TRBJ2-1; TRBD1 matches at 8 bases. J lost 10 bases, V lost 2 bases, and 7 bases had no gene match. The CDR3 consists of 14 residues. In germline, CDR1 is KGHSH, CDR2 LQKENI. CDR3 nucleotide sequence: TGTGCCAGCTCACCAAAAACAGGGGGTGGCGAGCAGTTCTTC. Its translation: CASSPKTGGGEQFF.

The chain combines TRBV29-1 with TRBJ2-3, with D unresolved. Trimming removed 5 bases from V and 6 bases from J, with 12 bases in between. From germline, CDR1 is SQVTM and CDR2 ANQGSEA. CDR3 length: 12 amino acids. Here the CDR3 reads CSVRSGPDTQYF. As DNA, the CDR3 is TGCAGCGTTCGAAGTGGACCGGATACGCAGTATTTT.

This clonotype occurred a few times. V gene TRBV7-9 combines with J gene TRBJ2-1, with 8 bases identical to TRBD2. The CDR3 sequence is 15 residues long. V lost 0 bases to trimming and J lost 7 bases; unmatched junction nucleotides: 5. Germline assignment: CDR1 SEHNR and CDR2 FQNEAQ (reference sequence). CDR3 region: CASSLAFGTRNEQFF. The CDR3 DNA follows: TGTGCCAGCAGCTTAGCTTTTGGGACTAGGAATGAGCAGTTCTTC.

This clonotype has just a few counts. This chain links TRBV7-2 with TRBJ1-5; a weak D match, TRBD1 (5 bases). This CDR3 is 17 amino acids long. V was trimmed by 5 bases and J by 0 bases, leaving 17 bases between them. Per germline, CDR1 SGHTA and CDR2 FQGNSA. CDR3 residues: CASSQEDKSYSNQPQHF. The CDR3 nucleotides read TGTGCCAGCAGCCAGGAGGACAAGAGCTATAGCAATCAGCCCCAGCATTTT.

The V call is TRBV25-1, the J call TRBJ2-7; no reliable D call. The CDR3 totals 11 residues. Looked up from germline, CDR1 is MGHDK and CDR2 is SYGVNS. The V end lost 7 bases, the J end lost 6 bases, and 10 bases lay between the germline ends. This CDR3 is CASTLFGEQYF. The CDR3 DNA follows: TGTGCCAGCACCCTTTTTGGCGAGCAGTACTTC.

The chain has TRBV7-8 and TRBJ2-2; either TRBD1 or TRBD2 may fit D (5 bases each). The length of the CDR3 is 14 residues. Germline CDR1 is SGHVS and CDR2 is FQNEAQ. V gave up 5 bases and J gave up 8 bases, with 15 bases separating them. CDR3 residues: CASSMKEGWGELFF. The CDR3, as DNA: TGTGCCAGCAGCATGAAAGAGGGGTGGGGGGAGCTGTTTTTT. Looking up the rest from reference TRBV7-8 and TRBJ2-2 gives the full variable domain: GAGVSQSPRYKVAKRGQDVALRCDPISGHVSLFWYQQALGQGPEFLTYFQNEAQLDKSGLPSDRFFAERPEGSVSTLKIQRTQQEDSAVYLCASSMKEGWGELFFGEGSRLTVL.

The CDR3 region has the DNA TGTGCCACCAGTGATCAACGCTCGACAGGGAGCTCCTACAATGAGCAGTTCTTC. Its translation: CATSDQRSTGSSYNEQFF. The gene calls are TRBV24-1 and TRBJ2-1; TRBD1 agrees at 7 bases. V trimming: 3 bases; J trimming: 0 bases; junction bases outside the gene matches: 10. The germline gives CDR1 KGHDR, CDR2 SFDVKD. The length of the CDR3 is 18 residues.

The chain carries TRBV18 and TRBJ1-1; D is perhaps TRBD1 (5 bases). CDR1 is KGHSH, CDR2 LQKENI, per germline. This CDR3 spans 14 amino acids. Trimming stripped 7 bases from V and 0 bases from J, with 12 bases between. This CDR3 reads CASLKTAMNTEAFF. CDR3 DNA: TGTGCCAGCTTAAAGACAGCCATGAACACTGAAGCTTTCTTT.

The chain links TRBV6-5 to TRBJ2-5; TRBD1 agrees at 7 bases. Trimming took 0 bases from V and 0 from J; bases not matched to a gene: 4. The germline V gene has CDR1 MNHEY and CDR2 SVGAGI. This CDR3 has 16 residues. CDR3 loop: CASSYSGTAYQETQYF. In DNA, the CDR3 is TGTGCCAGCAGTTACTCGGGGACAGCGTACCAAGAGACCCAGTACTTC.

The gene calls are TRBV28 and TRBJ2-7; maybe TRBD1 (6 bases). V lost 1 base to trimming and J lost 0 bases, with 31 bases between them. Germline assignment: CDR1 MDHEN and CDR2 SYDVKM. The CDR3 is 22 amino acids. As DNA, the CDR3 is TGTGCCAGCAGTTTATACACTCCGTGGGGGCGCAGTCCAATAAACCCCTCCTACGAGCAGTACTTC. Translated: CASSLYTPWGRSPINPSYEQYF.

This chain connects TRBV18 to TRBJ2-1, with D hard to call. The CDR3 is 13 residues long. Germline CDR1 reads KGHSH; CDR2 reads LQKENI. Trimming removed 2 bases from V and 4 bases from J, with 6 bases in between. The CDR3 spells CASSPLQYNEQFF. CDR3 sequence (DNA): TGTGCCAGCTCACCATTGCAGTACAATGAGCAGTTCTTC.

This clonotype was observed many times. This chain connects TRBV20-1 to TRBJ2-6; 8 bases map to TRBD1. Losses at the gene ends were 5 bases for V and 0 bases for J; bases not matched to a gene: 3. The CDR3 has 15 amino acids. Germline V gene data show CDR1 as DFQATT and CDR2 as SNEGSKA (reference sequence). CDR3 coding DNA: TGCAGTGCTGGGGGGACAGGCTCTGGGGCCAACGTCCTGACTTTC. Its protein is CSAGGTGSGANVLTF.

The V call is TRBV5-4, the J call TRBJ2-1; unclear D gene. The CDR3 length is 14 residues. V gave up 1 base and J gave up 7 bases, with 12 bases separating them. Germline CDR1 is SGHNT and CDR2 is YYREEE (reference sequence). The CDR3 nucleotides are TGTGCCAGCAGCTTGATCGGCCCCGTAAATGAGCAGTTCTTC. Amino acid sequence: CASSLIGPVNEQFF.